This is a list of T cell receptor beta chains from one sample in a study of human T cells and chemical hapten exposure. TCRdb reanalysed the RACE reads using MiXCR and keeps one entry per CDR3 protein. This sample yields tens of thousands of distinct CDR3 sequences, of which over 10% are seen a single time; approximately 5.2% belongs to the top ten. Material: whole blood, obtained in connection with sensitization to the hapten diphenylcyclopropenone (DPC). Receptors originate from a woman aged 50 to 60 with alopecia areata. Some clones in this sample may be carry-over from other donors' samples. Each CDR3 is given with its conserved first and last residue. The D gene is left open where the match is weak. Clone size is given for some rows only: seen once, a few or many times, or a class if the clone is expanded.

cdr3_length: 14
v_call: TRBV10-3
d_call: TRBD2
clone_size: NA
j_call: TRBJ2-2
cdr3_aa: CAIKRELNTGELFF
cdr3_nt: TGTGCCATCAAGCGGGAGCTTAACACCGGGGAGCTGTTTTTT

cdr3_length: 16
v_call: TRBV25-1
d_call: NA
clone_size: few
j_call: TRBJ2-1
cdr3_aa: CASSGRLGDRGNEQFF
cdr3_nt: TGTGCCAGCAGTGGTCGACTAGGGGATAGGGGGAATGAGCAGTTCTTC

cdr3_length: 15
v_call: TRBV2
d_call: NA
clone_size: many
j_call: TRBJ1-4
cdr3_aa: CASSESGGIGEKLFF
cdr3_nt: TGTGCCAGCAGTGAGAGCGGTGGTATCGGTGAAAAACTGTTTTTT

cdr3_length: 16
v_call: TRBV27
d_call: NA
clone_size: many
j_call: TRBJ2-3
cdr3_aa: CASSFLVRGGTDTQYF
cdr3_nt: TGTGCCAGCAGTTTCCTCGTCAGGGGTGGCACAGATACGCAGTATTTT

cdr3_length: 13
v_call: TRBV18
d_call: TRBD1
clone_size: NA
j_call: TRBJ2-5
cdr3_aa: CASSGQAQETQYF
cdr3_nt: TGTGCCAGCTCAGGACAGGCCCAAGAGACCCAGTACTTC

cdr3_length: 12
v_call: TRBV29-1
d_call: NA
clone_size: NA
j_call: TRBJ1-1
cdr3_aa: CSVIRGTNEAFF
cdr3_nt: TGCAGCGTTATCCGGGGAACTAATGAAGCTTTCTTT

cdr3_length: 14
v_call: TRBV28
d_call: NA
clone_size: few
j_call: TRBJ2-3
cdr3_aa: CASSFSLSTDTQYF
cdr3_nt: TGTGCCAGCAGTTTTTCTCTATCCACAGATACGCAGTATTTT

cdr3_length: 17
v_call: TRBV15
d_call: TRBD1
clone_size: few
j_call: TRBJ1-5
cdr3_aa: CATSGDFWTGGKKSQHF
cdr3_nt: TGTGCCACCAGCGGAGATTTTTGGACAGGCGGTAAAAAGTCCCAGCATTTT

cdr3_length: 14
v_call: TRBV20-1
d_call: TRBD2
clone_size: NA
j_call: TRBJ2-1
cdr3_aa: CSAMTSGGYNEQFF
cdr3_nt: TGCAGTGCCATGACTAGCGGGGGATACAATGAGCAGTTCTTC

cdr3_length: 16
v_call: TRBV10-3
d_call: TRBD2
clone_size: NA
j_call: TRBJ2-3
cdr3_aa: CAISESGVGGPDTQYF
cdr3_nt: TGTGCCATCAGTGAGTCGGGCGTGGGAGGGCCAGATACGCAGTATTTT

cdr3_length: 16
v_call: TRBV7-9
d_call: NA
clone_size: few
j_call: TRBJ2-3
cdr3_aa: CASSSPKESFTDTQYF
cdr3_nt: TGTGCCAGCAGCTCACCTAAAGAGTCGTTCACAGATACGCAGTATTTT

cdr3_length: 12
v_call: TRBV3-1
d_call: NA
clone_size: many
j_call: TRBJ2-7
cdr3_aa: CASSQVGSEQYF
cdr3_nt: TGTGCCAGCAGCCAAGTGGGGAGCGAGCAGTACTTC

cdr3_length: 17
v_call: TRBV7-3
d_call: TRBD2
clone_size: NA
j_call: TRBJ2-1
cdr3_aa: CASSRRGSSGSVNEQFF
cdr3_nt: TGTGCCAGCTCCCGAAGAGGGTCTAGCGGGAGCGTAAATGAGCAGTTCTTC

cdr3_length: 14
v_call: TRBV20-1
d_call: TRBD1
clone_size: few
j_call: TRBJ2-5
cdr3_aa: CSATPGQGIETQYF
cdr3_nt: TGCAGTGCCACCCCGGGACAGGGGATCGAGACCCAGTACTTC

cdr3_length: 13
v_call: TRBV6-5
d_call: NA
clone_size: NA
j_call: TRBJ2-5
cdr3_aa: CASSYGDRETQYF
cdr3_nt: TGTGCCAGCAGTTACGGAGACCGGGAGACCCAGTACTTC

cdr3_length: 16
v_call: TRBV5-5
d_call: NA
clone_size: few
j_call: TRBJ2-5
cdr3_aa: CASSFFGGKAQETQYF
cdr3_nt: TGTGCCAGCAGCTTTTTCGGGGGTAAGGCACAAGAGACCCAGTACTTC

cdr3_length: 14
v_call: TRBV7-8
d_call: NA
clone_size: many
j_call: TRBJ1-1
cdr3_aa: CASSLGRGNTEAFF
cdr3_nt: TGTGCCAGCAGCTTAGGTAGAGGAAACACTGAAGCTTTCTTT

cdr3_length: 16
v_call: TRBV7-2
d_call: TRBD1
clone_size: few
j_call: TRBJ2-1
cdr3_aa: CASSLAGRLTGVHQFF
cdr3_nt: TGTGCCAGCAGCTTAGCAGGGAGACTAACAGGGGTGCATCAGTTCTTC

cdr3_length: 10
v_call: TRBV29-1
d_call: NA
clone_size: NA
j_call: TRBJ1-1
cdr3_aa: CSVGGEKAFF
cdr3_nt: TGCAGCGTTGGGGGAGAAAAAGCTTTCTTT

cdr3_length: 16
v_call: TRBV6-5
d_call: NA
clone_size: many
j_call: TRBJ2-2
cdr3_aa: CASSYSNRGGTGELFF
cdr3_nt: TGTGCCAGCAGTTACTCGAATAGGGGAGGCACCGGGGAGCTGTTTTTT

cdr3_length: 13
v_call: TRBV6-6
d_call: NA
clone_size: NA
j_call: TRBJ2-7
cdr3_aa: CASRDRPPYEQYF
cdr3_nt: TGTGCCAGCAGGGACAGACCCCCCTACGAGCAGTACTTC

cdr3_length: 14
v_call: TRBV5-1
d_call: NA
clone_size: many
j_call: TRBJ2-1
cdr3_aa: CASSPGTGVREQFF
cdr3_nt: TGCGCCAGCAGCCCCGGGACGGGGGTAAGGGAGCAGTTCTTC

cdr3_length: 15
v_call: TRBV4-2
d_call: NA
clone_size: many
j_call: TRBJ2-1
cdr3_aa: CASSQALPNYNEQFF
cdr3_nt: TGTGCCAGCAGCCAAGCACTACCTAACTACAATGAGCAGTTCTTC

cdr3_length: 12
v_call: TRBV29-1
d_call: NA
clone_size: NA
j_call: TRBJ2-7
cdr3_aa: CSVEAVRGEQYF
cdr3_nt: TGCAGCGTTGAAGCAGTCCGTGGCGAGCAGTACTTC

cdr3_length: 15
v_call: TRBV5-1
d_call: NA
clone_size: NA
j_call: TRBJ2-1
cdr3_aa: CASSLRDSTYNEQFF
cdr3_nt: TGCGCCAGCAGCTTACGAGACAGTACCTACAATGAGCAGTTCTTC

cdr3_length: 13
v_call: TRBV11-3
d_call: NA
clone_size: few
j_call: TRBJ2-7
cdr3_aa: CASSLEGFNEQYF
cdr3_nt: TGTGCCAGCAGCTTAGAAGGCTTTAACGAGCAGTACTTC

cdr3_length: 15
v_call: TRBV11-2
d_call: NA
clone_size: NA
j_call: TRBJ2-5
cdr3_aa: CASSLGPRLIETQYF
cdr3_nt: TGTGCCAGCAGCTTAGGGCCGAGGCTGATAGAGACCCAGTACTTC

cdr3_length: 8
v_call: TRBV9
d_call: NA
clone_size: NA
j_call: TRBJ2-3
cdr3_aa: CASSLVDF
cdr3_nt: TGTGCCAGCAGCCTAGTCGATTTT

cdr3_length: 13
v_call: TRBV11-2
d_call: NA
clone_size: NA
j_call: TRBJ2-7
cdr3_aa: CASSSGNPYEQYF
cdr3_nt: TGTGCCAGCAGCTCCGGAAACCCCTACGAGCAGTACTTC

cdr3_length: 13
v_call: TRBV19
d_call: NA
clone_size: NA
j_call: TRBJ1-4
cdr3_aa: CASSTTTNEKLFF
cdr3_nt: TGTGCCAGTAGTACCACAACTAATGAAAAACTGTTTTTT

cdr3_length: 15
v_call: TRBV20-1
d_call: NA
clone_size: few
j_call: TRBJ1-4
cdr3_aa: CSARPRFGANEKLFF
cdr3_nt: TGCAGTGCTAGGCCCAGGTTCGGAGCTAATGAAAAACTGTTTTTT

cdr3_length: 16
v_call: TRBV24-1
d_call: NA
clone_size: NA
j_call: TRBJ2-2
cdr3_aa: CATSDLGRVNTGELFF
cdr3_nt: TGTGCCACCAGTGATTTGGGCAGGGTGAACACCGGGGAGCTGTTTTTT

cdr3_length: 14
v_call: TRBV7-8
d_call: NA
clone_size: NA
j_call: TRBJ1-5
cdr3_aa: CASSFSQRNQPQHF
cdr3_nt: TGTGCCAGCAGCTTTTCTCAGAGAAATCAGCCCCAGCATTTT

cdr3_length: 15
v_call: TRBV5-1
d_call: TRBD1
clone_size: NA
j_call: TRBJ1-1
cdr3_aa: CASRTADRGGTEAFF
cdr3_nt: TGCGCCAGCCGAACAGCGGACAGGGGAGGAACTGAAGCTTTCTTT

cdr3_length: 14
v_call: TRBV5-1
d_call: TRBD1
clone_size: few
j_call: TRBJ2-7
cdr3_aa: CASSPRQGSYEQYF
cdr3_nt: TGCGCCAGCAGCCCAAGACAGGGTAGCTACGAGCAGTACTTC

cdr3_length: 15
v_call: TRBV11-3
d_call: TRBD1
clone_size: many
j_call: TRBJ2-2
cdr3_aa: CASSAGGPNTGELFF
cdr3_nt: TGTGCCAGCAGCGCAGGGGGCCCAAACACCGGGGAGCTGTTTTTT

cdr3_length: 15
v_call: TRBV7-9
d_call: NA
clone_size: NA
j_call: TRBJ1-2
cdr3_aa: CASSLASGGGYGYTF
cdr3_nt: TGTGCCAGCAGCTTAGCGAGCGGGGGCGGTTATGGCTACACCTTC

cdr3_length: 17
v_call: TRBV6-5
d_call: TRBD1
clone_size: NA
j_call: TRBJ2-1
cdr3_aa: CASSYSETGGRHNEQFF
cdr3_nt: TGTGCCAGCAGTTACTCGGAGACAGGGGGTCGCCACAATGAGCAGTTCTTC

cdr3_length: 15
v_call: TRBV20-1
d_call: TRBD1
clone_size: NA
j_call: TRBJ1-5
cdr3_aa: CSAGPGQGYNQPQHF
cdr3_nt: TGCAGTGCCGGCCCGGGACAGGGGTACAATCAGCCCCAGCATTTT

cdr3_length: 15
v_call: TRBV28
d_call: TRBD2
clone_size: many
j_call: TRBJ2-3
cdr3_aa: CASSPSGRAADTQYF
cdr3_nt: TGTGCCAGCAGTCCTAGCGGGAGGGCCGCGGATACGCAGTATTTT